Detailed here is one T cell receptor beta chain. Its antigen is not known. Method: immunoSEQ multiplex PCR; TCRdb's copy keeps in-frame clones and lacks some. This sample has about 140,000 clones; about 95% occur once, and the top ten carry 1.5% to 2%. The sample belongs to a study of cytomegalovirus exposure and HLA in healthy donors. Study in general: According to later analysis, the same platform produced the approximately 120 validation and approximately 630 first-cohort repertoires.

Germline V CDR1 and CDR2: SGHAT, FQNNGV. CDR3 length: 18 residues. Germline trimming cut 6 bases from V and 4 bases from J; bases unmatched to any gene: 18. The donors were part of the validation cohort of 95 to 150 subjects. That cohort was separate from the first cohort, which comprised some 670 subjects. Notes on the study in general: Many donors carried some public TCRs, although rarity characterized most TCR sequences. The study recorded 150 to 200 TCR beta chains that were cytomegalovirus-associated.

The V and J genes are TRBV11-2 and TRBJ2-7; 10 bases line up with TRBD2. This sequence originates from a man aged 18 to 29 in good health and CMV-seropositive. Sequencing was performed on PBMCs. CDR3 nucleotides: TGTGCCAGCAGTTCGCGGGCTAGCGGGAGTTTGGTGTGGTACGAGCAGTACTTC. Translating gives CASSSRASGSLVWYEQYF.